Below are 9 T cell receptor beta chains sequenced from a single sample in a study of blood T cell repertoires in COVID-19 (dated by TCRdb to 2018 to 2021). Library method: the immunoSEQ multiplex PCR assay. TCRdb limited this immuneACCESS table to in-frame rearrangements with V and J called. A share of clones is missing; checked studies link under half to unresolved V genes, and the rest is unexplained. Across this sample there are hundreds of thousands of clones, with 85% to 90% seen only once. Together, the top ten hold roughly 2% of the sample. The material sequenced was PBMCs or T cells enriched from blood (not recorded which). These receptor sequences come from a woman aged 55 to 70 in a cohort exposed to, infected with or recovered from COVID-19 (not recorded which).

The chain couples TRBV24-1 to TRBJ2-1; 9 positions match TRBD1. The CDR3 loop spans 16 amino acids. Trimming cost V 0 bases and J 7 bases; bases outside gene matches: 6. Germline V gene data show CDR1 as KGHDR and CDR2 as SFDVKD. The CDR3: CATSDLGDRVPNEQFF. Here the CDR3 DNA reads TGTGCCACCAGTGATTTGGGGGACAGGGTCCCTAATGAGCAGTTCTTC.

The V gene is TRBV7-2, the J gene TRBJ1-3; 7 bases agree with TRBD1. Germline V CDR1 and CDR2: SGHTA, FQGNSA. With 5 bases clipped from V and 0 bases from J, the junction kept 10 bases outside the gene matches. CDR3 length: 17 amino acids. The CDR3: CASSPTPDRTSGNTIYF. The DNA for the CDR3 is TGTGCCAGCAGCCCAACCCCGGACAGGACCTCTGGAAACACCATATATTTT. The full variable domain, completed using reference TRBV7-2 and TRBJ1-3, is GAGVSQSPSNKVTEKGKDVELRCDPISGHTALYWYRQSLGQGLEFLIYFQGNSAPDKSGLPSDRFSAERTGGSVSTLTIQRTQQEDSAVYLCASSPTPDRTSGNTIYFGEGSWLTVV.

This sequence joins TRBV19 and TRBJ1-2, with D perhaps matching TRBD1 (6 bases). The CDR3 sequence is 13 residues long. V lost 3 bases to trimming and J lost 8 bases, with 13 bases between them. Looked up from germline, CDR1 is LNHDA and CDR2 is SQIVND (reference sequence). Written as DNA, the CDR3 is TGTGCCAGTAGTATTCACAGGGTGGGAGGCTACACCTTC. Residues: CASSIHRVGGYTF.

This clone was counted a few times. The rearrangement uses TRBV7-3 and TRBJ2-1; 8 nucleotides line up with TRBD2. The V and J ends lost 5 bases and 7 bases, in that order; junction bases with no gene match: 13. CDR1 and CDR2 (germline): SGHTA, FQGTGA. This CDR3 is 16 amino acids long. In DNA form, the CDR3 reads TGTGCCAGCAGCCCCGGGGGGGCCCCGAGGGGTAATGAGCAGTTCTTC. It yields the protein CASSPGGAPRGNEQFF.

V and J are TRBV2 and TRBJ2-2, with TRBD1 as a possible D gene (5 bases). Germline assignment: CDR1 SNHLY and CDR2 FYNNEI. The CDR3 is 14 amino acids. V gave up 7 bases and J gave up 0 bases, with 9 bases separating them. CDR3 residues: CASTQGTNTGELFF. The CDR3 DNA follows: TGTGCCAGCACTCAGGGTACGAACACCGGGGAGCTGTTTTTT.

This clone is a singleton in its sample. The chain carries TRBV5-4 and TRBJ2-7; a possible D gene is TRBD1 (5 bases). Germline V gene lookup returns CDR1 SGHNT and CDR2 YYREEE (reference sequence). CDR3 length: 13 residues. V was clipped by 2 bases and J by 4 bases, with 10 bases between them. The CDR3 DNA is TGTGCCAGCAGCTTAGGGGCGCTATACGAGCAGTACTTC. Its translation is CASSLGALYEQYF.

The chain has TRBV19 and TRBJ1-2; possible D gene TRBD1, 5 bases. The V end lost 4 bases, the J end lost 2 bases, and 14 bases lay between the germline ends. Germline-derived CDR1 and CDR2 are LNHDA and SQIVND (reference sequence). This CDR3 has 15 residues. The CDR3 here is CASSTDSRFNYGYTF. The CDR3 DNA reads TGTGCCAGTAGTACTGACAGCAGGTTCAACTATGGCTACACCTTC.

In its sample, this clone was seen a few times. V is TRBV5-1 and J is TRBJ1-3; weak D call: TRBD1 (6 bases). Germline-derived CDR1 and CDR2 are SGHRS and YFSETQ. This CDR3 comprises 16 residues. Trimming left V 3 bases short and J 0 bases short, with 13 bases between. The CDR3, as DNA: TGCGCCAGCAGCTGGGACATGACGAGCTCTGGAAACACCATATATTTT. Its protein is CASSWDMTSSGNTIYF.

This clone occurred once. The chain uses TRBV28 and TRBJ2-5; 8 bases agree with TRBD2. CDR1 and CDR2 (germline): MDHEN, SYDVKM. This CDR3 is 14 amino acids long. The V and J ends lost 4 bases and 6 bases, in that order; junction bases with no gene match: 7. The CDR3 DNA follows: TGTGCCAGCAGTTCCGGACTAGCTCGGCAGACCCAGTACTTC. Translating gives CASSSGLARQTQYF.